This T cell receptor (beta chain) was observed in a study of T cell repertoires in cytomegalovirus infection. Germline V gene data show CDR1 as SEHNR and CDR2 as FQNEAQ (reference sequence). The CDR3 loop spans 17 amino acids. Trimming removed 1 base from V and 0 bases from J; junction bases left unmatched: 6. Each CDR3 protein is one row after TCRdb ran MiXCR on the reads. Of under 200,000 distinct CDR3 sequences detected, under 30% appear once; the ten largest clones hold just over 30%. This clonotype was counted ten times or more. The chain joins TRBV7-9 to TRBJ1-5; the match to TRBD1 covers 7 bases. This receptor was identified in a human donor in good health (CMV status not recorded). Some clones in this sample may be carry-over from other donors' samples. The material sequenced was PBMCs. The CDR3 loop reads CASSLEFGTDSNQPQHF. DNA for the CDR3: TGTGCCAGCAGCTTAGAATTCGGGACAGATAGCAATCAGCCCCAGCATTTT.